These 19 T cell receptor beta chains originate from one sample sequenced in a study of shared clonotypes between healthy human individuals. Clones were sequenced by immunoSEQ multiplex PCR, and TCRdb holds only the in-frame ones, with some missing. This table holds approximately 1,000,000 clones, 75% to 80% found once. Source material: memory CD4+ T cells from PBMCs. Noted subset: CD45RA-negative fraction. All receptors come from a man between 18 and 35 years old in good health. Some clones in this sample may be carry-over from other donors' samples.

The chain joins TRBV7-3 to TRBJ2-2; no definite D call. In germline, CDR1 is SGHTA, CDR2 FQGTGA. This CDR3 has 16 residues. V lost 5 bases, J lost 0 bases, and 13 bases lay in between. In nucleotides, the CDR3 is TGTGCCAGCAGCCCCCGGGCCATAGCGAACACCGGGGAGCTGTTTTTT. Encoded protein: CASSPRAIANTGELFF.

The V gene is TRBV9, the J gene TRBJ2-1; the D call may be TRBD1 or TRBD2 (7 bases each). Germline V gene data show CDR1 as SGDLS and CDR2 as YYNGEE. V lost 2 bases and J lost 7, with 25 bases in between. The CDR3 runs to 18 residues. The chain's CDR3 is CASSVEPGGRGRGNEQFF. CDR3 DNA: TGTGCCAGCAGCGTCGAACCTGGAGGGAGGGGGCGCGGGAATGAGCAGTTCTTC.

CDR3 nucleotide sequence: TGCGCCAGCAGCCCAGACCCGGGGGTGTTGGCTAACTATGGCTACACCTTC. As protein: CASSPDPGVLANYGYTF. V is TRBV5-1 and J is TRBJ1-2; D might be TRBD1 (5 bases). Germline assignment: CDR1 SGHRS and CDR2 YFSETQ. V was cut by 4 bases and J by 0 bases, with 19 bases left in between. This CDR3 spans 17 amino acids.

Points on this clone: This same CDR3 is encoded by further DNA sequences in the sample. J is TRBJ2-3 and V is TRBV5-1; 10 bases agree with TRBD2. Germline V gene lookup returns CDR1 SGHRS and CDR2 YFSETQ. There are 15 residues in the CDR3. V gave up 4 bases and J gave up 0 bases; unmatched junction bases: 2. The CDR3: CASSTSGASTDTQYF. The DNA of the CDR3 is TGCGCCAGCAGCACTAGCGGGGCTAGCACAGATACGCAGTATTTT. The complete variable domain, with remaining parts taken from reference TRBV5-1 and TRBJ2-3, reads KAGVTQTPRYLIKTRGQQVTLSCSPISGHRSVSWYQQTPGQGLQFLFEYFSETQRNKGNFPGRFSGRQFSNSRSEMNVSTLELGDSALYLCASSTSGASTDTQYFGPGTRLTVL.

J is TRBJ2-7 and V is TRBV7-8; D unclear. The V end was cut by 5 bases, the J end by 1 base, with 9 bases between. The CDR3 is made up of 13 amino acids. Germline-derived CDR1 and CDR2 are SGHVS and FQNEAQ. The CDR3 region has the DNA TGTGCCAGCAGCCGGCCTAGTTCCTACGAGCAGTACTTC. As protein: CASSRPSSYEQYF.

The CDR3 DNA follows: TGTGCCAGCAGCTTGGGGACAGACCAAGAGACCCAGTACTTC. As protein: CASSLGTDQETQYF. This chain links TRBV5-4 with TRBJ2-5; D may be TRBD1 (6 bases). This CDR3 has 14 amino acids. In germline, CDR1 is SGHNT, CDR2 YYREEE (reference sequence). The V and J ends lost 0 bases and 0 bases respectively, with 6 bases between them. Variable domain in full (rest from reference TRBV5-4 and TRBJ2-5): ETGVTQSPTHLIKTRGQQVTLRCSSQSGHNTVSWYQQALGQGPQFIFQYYREEENGRGNFPPRFSGLQFPNYSSELNVNALELDDSALYLCASSLGTDQETQYFGPGTRLLVL.

The chain carries TRBV5-1 and TRBJ2-1, with 11 bases lining up with TRBD1. The CDR3 totals 16 residues. V gave up 7 bases and J gave up 9 bases; unmatched junction bases: 15. Germline values: CDR1 SGHRS, CDR2 YFSETQ. The CDR3 here is CASGSRLGTGGGEQFF. The CDR3 DNA reads TGCGCCAGCGGATCAAGGTTGGGGACAGGGGGTGGTGAGCAGTTCTTC.

This chain connects TRBV5-5 to TRBJ2-7; a weak D match, TRBD1 (6 bases). CDR3 length equals 15 residues. Trimming removed 1 base at V and 3 bases at J, with 14 bases between. The germline gives CDR1 SGHKS, CDR2 YYEKEE (reference sequence). This chain's CDR3 is CASSLFRTADYEQYF. The CDR3 region has the DNA TGTGCCAGCAGCTTGTTTCGGACAGCCGACTACGAGCAGTACTTC.

The chain employs TRBV7-2 and TRBJ2-7; TRBD2 matches 9 bases. Germline V gives CDR1 SGHTA, CDR2 FQGNSA. V dropped 5 bases and J dropped 0; count of bases not matched to a gene: 2. This CDR3 is built from 14 residues. CDR3 loop: CASSNSGGSYEQYF. Here the CDR3 DNA reads TGTGCCAGCAGCAATAGCGGGGGCTCCTACGAGCAGTACTTC. Filled out from reference TRBV7-2 and TRBJ2-7, the complete variable domain reads GAGVSQSPSNKVTEKGKDVELRCDPISGHTALYWYRQSLGQGLEFLIYFQGNSAPDKSGLPSDRFSAERTGGSVSTLTIQRTQQEDSAVYLCASSNSGGSYEQYFGPGTRLTVT.

The gene calls are TRBV5-1 and TRBJ2-1; 10 positions match TRBD2. After removal of 2 bases from V and 10 bases from J, the junction contained 12 bases not matched to a gene. In germline, CDR1 is SGHRS, CDR2 YFSETQ. CDR3 length equals 16 residues. The CDR3 is CASSFPLAGEGKEQFF. CDR3 nucleotides: TGCGCCAGCAGCTTCCCCCTAGCGGGAGAGGGGAAAGAGCAGTTCTTC.

DNA for the CDR3: TGTGCCAGCGCCCCGGGTGGGACACATAATGAAAAACTGTTTTTT. This sequence encodes CASAPGGTHNEKLFF. The V call is TRBV28, the J call TRBJ1-4; tentative D call: TRBD1 (6 bases). Trimming left V 8 bases short and J 4 bases short, with 17 bases between. Germline CDR1 and CDR2: MDHEN and SYDVKM. The CDR3 sequence is 15 residues long.

This rearrangement joins TRBV30 to TRBJ2-2; the D is unclear. CDR3 length: 17 amino acids. V was clipped by 0 bases and J by 5 bases, with 19 bases between them. Germline V lookup: CDR1 GTSNPN, CDR2 SVGIG (reference sequence). The DNA of the CDR3 is TGTGCCTGGAGTGTACGATGGTCCCTAAATCCAACCGGGGAGCTGTTTTTT. It translates to CAWSVRWSLNPTGELFF.

The chain has TRBV7-9 and TRBJ2-2, with 9 nucleotides matching TRBD2. The J segment lost 5 bases and the V segment lost 5 bases, leaving 9 bases of the junction unmatched. The CDR3 length is 16 residues. Germline V gives CDR1 SEHNR, CDR2 FQNEAQ (reference sequence). CDR3 DNA: TGTGCCAGCAGCGATAGGGCCCTAGCGGGGACCGGGGAGCTGTTTTTT. Its protein product is CASSDRALAGTGELFF.

The gene calls are TRBV30 and TRBJ2-5; TRBD1 aligns across 9 bases. The germline V gene encodes CDR1 GTSNPN and CDR2 SVGIG (reference sequence). The J segment lost 5 bases and the V segment lost 0 bases, leaving 10 bases of the junction unmatched. The CDR3 is 16 amino acids. This CDR3 reads CAWSVRTGGAGETQYF. The CDR3 nucleotides are TGTGCCTGGAGTGTACGTACAGGGGGCGCGGGGGAGACCCAGTACTTC.

The chain recombines TRBV11-2 with TRBJ2-5; 8 bases map to TRBD2. The germline gives CDR1 SGHAT, CDR2 FQNNGV. This CDR3 is 14 amino acids long. Trimming took 5 bases from V and 5 from J; bases not matched to a gene: 7. CDR3 DNA: TGTGCCAGCAGCCCGTGGCCGGGAGGGGAGACCCAGTACTTC. Amino acid sequence: CASSPWPGGETQYF.

Here the CDR3 reads CASSPLTGGYRAGANVLTF. The CDR3 region has the DNA TGTGCCAGCAGCCCCCTGACAGGGGGCTATAGGGCTGGGGCCAACGTCCTGACTTTC. The chain is built from TRBV9 and TRBJ2-6, with 10 bases identical to TRBD1. V lost 4 bases to trimming and J lost 2 bases; unmatched junction nucleotides: 12. This CDR3 has 19 residues. CDR1 and CDR2 from the germline V gene are SGDLS and YYNGEE.

J is TRBJ1-1 and V is TRBV4-1; D unclear. V gave up 4 bases and J gave up 1 base, with 7 bases separating them. CDR1 and CDR2 from the germline V gene are MGHRA and YSYEKL. The CDR3 loop spans 13 amino acids. CDR3 sequence: CASSLARNTEAFF. CDR3 in DNA: TGCGCCAGCAGCCTCGCACGGAACACTGAAGCTTTCTTT.

This rearrangement joins TRBV19 to TRBJ1-2; no definite D call. The CDR3 loop spans 15 amino acids. The germline V and J ends were trimmed by 5 bases and 9 bases, with 22 bases remaining between them. The germline gives CDR1 LNHDA, CDR2 SQIVND (reference sequence). The CDR3 here is CASSSNRDSRTSYTF. CDR3 nucleotides: TGTGCCAGTAGTTCAAACCGGGATTCCCGCACGAGCTACACCTTC.

The V and J genes are TRBV5-1 and TRBJ2-1, with D tentatively TRBD2 (6 bases). The CDR3 is 15 residues long. Per the germline V gene, CDR1 is SGHRS and CDR2 is YFSETQ. V was trimmed by 4 bases and J by 5 bases, leaving 16 bases between them. CDR3 sequence (DNA): TGCGCCAGCAGCATCGACTCGGGGGACCACAATGAGCAGTTCTTC. This sequence encodes CASSIDSGDHNEQFF.